This T cell receptor beta chain is drawn from a study of blood T cells in healthy people across ages. Per the germline V gene, CDR1 is SGHRS and CDR2 is YFSETQ. The CDR3 is 17 amino acids. V lost 0 bases and J 5 bases, leaving 20 bases between the germline ends. The authors ran a second PCR of about 6 to 11 cycles using a sample-barcoded 5' primer and a J-beta primer mix. TCRdb re-analysed the 5' RACE reads in MiXCR, keeping a single row per CDR3 protein. This table holds about 930,000 distinct CDR3 sequences, under 35% found once. These data also formed part of another study, on T cells of mothers and their children. This second study says: The donor cohort consisted of a few healthy Caucasian mothers and their six children.

The chain uses TRBV5-1 and TRBJ2-5; tentatively, D is TRBD2 (6 bases). This clonotype was sampled from a woman in her 40s in good health. What was sequenced was blood. CDR3 loop: CASSLGGTPSPFETQYF. The CDR3 nucleotides read TGCGCCAGCAGCTTGGGGGGGACTCCAAGTCCGTTTGAGACCCAGTACTTC.